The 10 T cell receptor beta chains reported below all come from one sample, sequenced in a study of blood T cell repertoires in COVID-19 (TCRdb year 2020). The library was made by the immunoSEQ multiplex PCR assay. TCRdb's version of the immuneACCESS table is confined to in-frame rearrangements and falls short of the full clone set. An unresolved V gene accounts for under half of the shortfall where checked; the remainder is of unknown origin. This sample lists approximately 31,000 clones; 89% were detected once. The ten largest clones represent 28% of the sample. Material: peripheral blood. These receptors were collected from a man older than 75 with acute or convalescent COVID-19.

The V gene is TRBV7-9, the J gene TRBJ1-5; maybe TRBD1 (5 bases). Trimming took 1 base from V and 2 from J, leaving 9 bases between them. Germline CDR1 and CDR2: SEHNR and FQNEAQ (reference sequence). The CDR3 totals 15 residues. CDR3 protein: CASSLGGGGNQPQHF. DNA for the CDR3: TGTGCCAGCAGCTTAGGGGGAGGGGGCAATCAGCCCCAGCATTTT.

This CDR3 reads CASSLENLNEQFF. CDR3 DNA: TGTGCCAGCAGTCTTGAGAATCTCAATGAGCAGTTCTTC. The chain employs TRBV11-2 and TRBJ2-1; D is ambiguous. CDR3 length: 13 amino acids. V was cut by 6 bases and J by 6 bases, with 12 bases left in between. The germline V gene has CDR1 SGHAT and CDR2 FQNNGV.

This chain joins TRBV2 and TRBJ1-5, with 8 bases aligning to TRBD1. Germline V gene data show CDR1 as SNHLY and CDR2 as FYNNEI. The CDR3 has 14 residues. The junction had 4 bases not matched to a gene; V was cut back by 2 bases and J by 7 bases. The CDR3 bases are TGTGCCAGCAGTGAAACGACAGGGGTACAGCCCCAGCATTTT. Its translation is CASSETTGVQPQHF.

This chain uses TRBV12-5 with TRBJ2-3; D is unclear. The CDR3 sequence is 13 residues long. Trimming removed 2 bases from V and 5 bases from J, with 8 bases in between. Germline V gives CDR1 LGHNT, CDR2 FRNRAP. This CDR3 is CASGLNTQDTQYF. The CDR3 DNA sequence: TGTGCTAGTGGTTTGAACACACAAGATACGCAGTATTTT.

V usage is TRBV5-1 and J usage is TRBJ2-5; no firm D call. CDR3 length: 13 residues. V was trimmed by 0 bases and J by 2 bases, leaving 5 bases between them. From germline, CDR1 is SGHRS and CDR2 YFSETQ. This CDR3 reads CASSLGSQETQYF. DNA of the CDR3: TGCGCCAGCAGCTTGGGGAGTCAAGAGACCCAGTACTTC.

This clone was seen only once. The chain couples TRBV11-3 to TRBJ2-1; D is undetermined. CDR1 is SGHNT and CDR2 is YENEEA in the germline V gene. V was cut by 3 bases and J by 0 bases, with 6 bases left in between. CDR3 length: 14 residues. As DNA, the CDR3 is TGTGCCAGCAGCTTGTCTTTCTCCTACAATGAGCAGTTCTTC. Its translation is CASSLSFSYNEQFF.

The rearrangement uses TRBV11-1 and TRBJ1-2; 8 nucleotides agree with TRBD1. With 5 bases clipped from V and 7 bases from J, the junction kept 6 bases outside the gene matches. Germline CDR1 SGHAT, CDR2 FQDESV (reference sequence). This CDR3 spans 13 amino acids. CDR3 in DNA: TGTGCCAGCAGCAAGGACAGGGATGGTGGCTACACCTTC. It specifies CASSKDRDGGYTF.

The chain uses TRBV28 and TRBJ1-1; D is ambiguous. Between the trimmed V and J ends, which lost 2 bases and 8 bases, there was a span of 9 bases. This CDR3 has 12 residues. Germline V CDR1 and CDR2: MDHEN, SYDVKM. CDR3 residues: CASSLGGREAFF. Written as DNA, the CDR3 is TGTGCCAGCAGTTTAGGAGGCAGGGAAGCTTTCTTT.

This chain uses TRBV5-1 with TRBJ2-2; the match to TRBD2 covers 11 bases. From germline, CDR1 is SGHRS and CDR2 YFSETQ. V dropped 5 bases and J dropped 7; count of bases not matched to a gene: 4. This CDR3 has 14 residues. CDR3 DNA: TGCGCCAGCAGTTTGACTAGCGGGGTCGGGGAGCTGTTTTTT. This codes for CASSLTSGVGELFF.

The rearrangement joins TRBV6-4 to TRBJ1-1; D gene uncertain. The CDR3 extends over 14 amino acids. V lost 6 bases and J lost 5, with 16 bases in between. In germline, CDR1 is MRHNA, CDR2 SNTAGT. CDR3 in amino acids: CASRETNSGTEAFF. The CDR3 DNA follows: TGTGCCAGCAGGGAAACGAACTCAGGAACTGAAGCTTTCTTT.